This TCR beta chain was identified in a study of blood T cell repertoires in COVID-19. Study-level information: Acute and convalescent COVID-19 samples came from the United States, Italy and Spain.

Per germline, CDR1 MNHEY and CDR2 SVGAGI. The CDR3 consists of 15 residues. V lost 7 bases to trimming and J lost 0 bases; unmatched junction nucleotides: 5. Original methodology: Reference gene primer amplification gave nucleated cell count estimates. The table came from immunoSEQ multiplex PCR; TCRdb's copy has only in-frame clones and leaves some out. V, J and clone size reflect that table, while D and trimming were determined from the DNA. In the table there are roughly 190,000 clones, 70% to 80% of which are singletons. The sequenced material came from peripheral blood. The gene calls are TRBV6-5 and TRBJ2-2; 7 bases line up with TRBD1. This clonotype originated in a woman aged 50 to 65 with acute or convalescent COVID-19. The CDR3 is CASNRDRSNTGELFF. The CDR3 nucleotides read TGTGCCAGCAACCGGGACAGATCGAACACCGGGGAGCTGTTTTTT.